The clone carrying this TCR beta chain has more than one count but fewer than ten. As yet, its antigen is unknown. The record originates from a study of response to subunit inactivated influenza vaccine. The study's findings and limits: New T cells are recruited in small numbers by each seasonal influenza vaccination, according to the authors' suggestion.

TCRdb re-analysed the RT-PCR reads in MiXCR, keeping a single row per CDR3 protein. In the table there are fewer than 550,000 distinct CDR3 sequences, over 25% of which are singletons. The CDR3 totals 15 residues. Germline V CDR1 and CDR2: SGHTA, FQGNSA. The germline V and J ends were trimmed by 1 base and 2 bases, with 12 bases remaining between them. This chain connects TRBV7-2 to TRBJ2-7, with D possibly matching TRBD2 (5 bases). This clonotype originated in a man aged 45-65 years who received an inactivated influenza vaccine. This material consisted of CD4+ T cells sorted from PBMCs, taken about 5 days after vaccination. The CDR3 region has the DNA TGTGCCAGCAGCTTAGTTCGGACTCGCCCCTACGAGCAGTACTTC. It codes for CASSLVRTRPYEQYF.